These T cell receptor beta chains were read from a single sample in a study of PD-1 blockade in classical Hodgkin lymphoma. Produced via immunoSEQ multiplex PCR; TCRdb's table is partial and in-frame only. The table records nearly 60,000 clones, less than 95% of them present only once. Sequences were derived from peripheral blood mononuclear cells (PBMCs), sampled before the second cycle of nivolumab. The receptors stem from a human donor with classical Hodgkin lymphoma. CDR3s include the opening cysteine and the closing phenylalanine or tryptophan. Fields, in order: CDR3 protein, CDR3 DNA, clone size, J gene, V gene, D gene. The D gene is left open where the match is weak. Size values are once, few and many counts, or a class for expanded clones, and some rows have none.

CDR3aa: CASSYYAGGHYNEQFF
CDR3nt: TGTGCCAGCAGTTACTATGCGGGGGGTCATTACAATGAGCAGTTCTTC
abundance: NA
j_gene: TRBJ2-1
v_gene: TRBV6-6
d_gene: TRBD2

CDR3aa: CASSYSRISGELFF
CDR3nt: TGTGCCAGCAGTTATTCTCGTATTTCCGGGGAGCTGTTTTTT
abundance: NA
j_gene: TRBJ2-2
v_gene: TRBV6-5
d_gene: NA

CDR3aa: CASSPSGTSLSNQPQHF
CDR3nt: TGTGCCAGCTCACCATCCGGGACTTCCCTAAGCAATCAGCCCCAGCATTTT
abundance: NA
j_gene: TRBJ1-5
v_gene: TRBV18
d_gene: NA

CDR3aa: CAISKGLDGDEQYF
CDR3nt: TGTGCCATCAGTAAGGGACTGGATGGGGACGAGCAGTACTTC
abundance: NA
j_gene: TRBJ2-7
v_gene: TRBV10-3
d_gene: NA

CDR3aa: CASSQLPAGGSGNTIYF
CDR3nt: TGTGCCAGCAGCCAATTGCCCGCAGGGGGCTCTGGAAACACCATATATTTT
abundance: NA
j_gene: TRBJ1-3
v_gene: TRBV16
d_gene: TRBD1

CDR3aa: CANGGGGYGYTF
CDR3nt: TGTGCCAACGGCGGGGGCGGCTATGGCTACACCTTC
abundance: NA
j_gene: TRBJ1-2
v_gene: TRBV28
d_gene: NA

CDR3aa: CASSLGGHGYTF
CDR3nt: TGTGCCAGCAGCTTAGGGGGCCATGGCTACACCTTC
abundance: NA
j_gene: TRBJ1-2
v_gene: TRBV11-2
d_gene: NA

CDR3aa: CASSSRGRETQYF
CDR3nt: TGTGCCAGCAGTTCCAGGGGGCGGGAGACCCAGTACTTC
abundance: NA
j_gene: TRBJ2-5
v_gene: TRBV27
d_gene: TRBD1

CDR3aa: CASSLTGPISGANVLTF
CDR3nt: TGTGCCAGCAGCTTAACGGGACCGATCTCTGGGGCCAACGTCCTGACTTTC
abundance: NA
j_gene: TRBJ2-6
v_gene: TRBV7-3
d_gene: NA

CDR3aa: CASSLQGYEQYF
CDR3nt: TGTGCCAGCAGTCTACAGGGCTACGAGCAGTACTTC
abundance: NA
j_gene: TRBJ2-7
v_gene: TRBV28
d_gene: NA

CDR3aa: CASSQADRLNTEAFF
CDR3nt: TGCGCCAGCAGCCAAGCGGACAGACTGAACACTGAAGCTTTCTTT
abundance: NA
j_gene: TRBJ1-1
v_gene: TRBV4-3
d_gene: NA

CDR3aa: CASSFGQGIGYTF
CDR3nt: TGTGCCAGCAGTTTTGGACAGGGTATAGGCTACACCTTC
abundance: NA
j_gene: TRBJ1-2
v_gene: TRBV27
d_gene: TRBD1

CDR3aa: CASPLLAAEQETQYF
CDR3nt: TGTGCCAGCCCCTTACTAGCGGCGGAACAAGAGACCCAGTACTTC
abundance: NA
j_gene: TRBJ2-5
v_gene: TRBV21-1
d_gene: NA

CDR3aa: CASSQELFDRCNSPLHF
CDR3nt: TGCGCCAGCAGCCAAGAACTGTTCGACAGGTGCAATTCACCCCTCCACTTT
abundance: NA
j_gene: TRBJ1-6
v_gene: TRBV4-1
d_gene: NA

CDR3aa: CASSLDSGGIGSNEQFF
CDR3nt: TGTGCCAGCAGCTTAGATTCGGGAGGCATCGGGTCGAATGAGCAGTTCTTC
abundance: NA
j_gene: TRBJ2-1
v_gene: TRBV7-7
d_gene: TRBD2

CDR3aa: CASEGLTNEKLFF
CDR3nt: TGTGCCAGCGAGGGGTTAACTAATGAAAAACTGTTTTTT
abundance: NA
j_gene: TRBJ1-4
v_gene: TRBV2
d_gene: NA

CDR3aa: CASSWTSGSYEQYF
CDR3nt: TGTGCCAGCAGCTGGACTAGCGGCTCCTACGAGCAGTACTTC
abundance: NA
j_gene: TRBJ2-7
v_gene: TRBV7-2
d_gene: TRBD2

CDR3aa: CASSSGMANSPLHF
CDR3nt: TGTGCCAGCAGCTCGGGGATGGCCAATTCACCCCTCCACTTT
abundance: NA
j_gene: TRBJ1-6
v_gene: TRBV7-3
d_gene: NA

CDR3aa: CASSSYRYNEQFF
CDR3nt: TGTGCCAGCAGCTCCTATCGATACAATGAGCAGTTCTTC
abundance: NA
j_gene: TRBJ2-1
v_gene: TRBV9
d_gene: NA

CDR3aa: CASSYSTRVTGELFF
CDR3nt: TGTGCCAGCAGTTACTCGACAAGGGTCACCGGGGAGCTGTTTTTT
abundance: NA
j_gene: TRBJ2-2
v_gene: TRBV6-5
d_gene: NA

CDR3aa: CASSPRQGGEKLFF
CDR3nt: TGTGCCAGCAGCCCGCGACAAGGGGGTGAAAAACTGTTTTTT
abundance: NA
j_gene: TRBJ1-4
v_gene: TRBV7-2
d_gene: NA

CDR3aa: CASINLGGANTGELFF
CDR3nt: TGCGCCAGCATTAACTTAGGGGGGGCGAACACCGGGGAGCTGTTTTTT
abundance: once
j_gene: TRBJ2-2
v_gene: TRBV10-2
d_gene: NA

CDR3aa: CASSQESDTYGYTF
CDR3nt: TGTGCCAGCAGCCAAGAGAGCGACACCTATGGCTACACCTTC
abundance: NA
j_gene: TRBJ1-2
v_gene: TRBV14
d_gene: NA

CDR3aa: CASSPEVSGGSYEQYF
CDR3nt: TGTGCCAGTAGCCCCGAGGTTTCGGGAGGTTCCTACGAGCAGTACTTC
abundance: NA
j_gene: TRBJ2-7
v_gene: TRBV19
d_gene: TRBD2

CDR3aa: CASSLLRGLNTEAFF
CDR3nt: TGTGCCAGCAGCTTATTGCGGGGCTTGAACACTGAAGCTTTCTTT
abundance: NA
j_gene: TRBJ1-1
v_gene: TRBV7-9
d_gene: NA

CDR3aa: CASSSGTGQYEKLFF
CDR3nt: TGTGCCAGCAGCTCGGGGACAGGGCAGTATGAAAAACTGTTTTTT
abundance: NA
j_gene: TRBJ1-4
v_gene: TRBV7-8
d_gene: TRBD1

CDR3aa: CASSYPSQGGGELFF
CDR3nt: TGTGCCAGCAGTTACCCGAGTCAGGGGGGCGGGGAGCTGTTTTTT
abundance: few
j_gene: TRBJ2-2
v_gene: TRBV6-5
d_gene: NA

CDR3aa: CASSSGPGTDPTGAYEQYF
CDR3nt: TGCGCCAGCAGCTCCGGTCCTGGGACAGACCCGACTGGAGCCTACGAGCAGTACTTC
abundance: NA
j_gene: TRBJ2-7
v_gene: TRBV5-1
d_gene: TRBD1

CDR3aa: CASSLAFRDRGTDTQYF
CDR3nt: TGTGCCAGCAGCTTAGCCTTCCGGGACAGGGGCACAGATACGCAGTATTTT
abundance: NA
j_gene: TRBJ2-3
v_gene: TRBV7-8
d_gene: TRBD1

CDR3aa: CASSLRWVDQPQHF
CDR3nt: TGTGCCAGCAGCCTTCGGTGGGTCGATCAGCCCCAGCATTTT
abundance: NA
j_gene: TRBJ1-5
v_gene: TRBV6-1
d_gene: NA

CDR3aa: CATSGTSGSGGTEAFF
CDR3nt: TGTGCCACCAGCGGAACCTCAGGGTCGGGGGGGACTGAAGCTTTCTTT
abundance: NA
j_gene: TRBJ1-1
v_gene: TRBV15
d_gene: NA

CDR3aa: CATSSWTGGSSWEQYF
CDR3nt: TGTGCCACCAGCTCTTGGACAGGGGGCAGTTCGTGGGAGCAGTACTTC
abundance: NA
j_gene: TRBJ2-7
v_gene: TRBV15
d_gene: TRBD1

CDR3aa: CASSPGGSTDTQYF
CDR3nt: TGTGCCAGCAGCCCTGGGGGGAGCACAGATACGCAGTATTTT
abundance: NA
j_gene: TRBJ2-3
v_gene: TRBV6-5
d_gene: NA

CDR3aa: CASSVEPGEQFF
CDR3nt: TGTGCCAGCAGCGTAGAGCCAGGCGAGCAGTTCTTC
abundance: NA
j_gene: TRBJ2-1
v_gene: TRBV9
d_gene: NA

CDR3aa: CASSSEGGRNEQFF
CDR3nt: TGTGCCAGCAGTTCCGAGGGAGGACGAAATGAGCAGTTCTTC
abundance: once
j_gene: TRBJ2-1
v_gene: TRBV28
d_gene: NA

CDR3aa: CASSLPSDAPTEAFF
CDR3nt: TGTGCCAGCAGTTTACCCTCCGACGCCCCCACTGAAGCTTTCTTT
abundance: NA
j_gene: TRBJ1-1
v_gene: TRBV28
d_gene: NA

CDR3aa: CASSLASGGLRTGELFF
CDR3nt: TGCGCCAGCAGCTTAGCTAGCGGGGGCCTTCGCACCGGGGAGCTGTTTTTT
abundance: NA
j_gene: TRBJ2-2
v_gene: TRBV5-1
d_gene: TRBD2

CDR3aa: CASSRSGVGTDTQYF
CDR3nt: TGTGCCAGCAGTCGTAGCGGGGTAGGCACAGATACGCAGTATTTT
abundance: NA
j_gene: TRBJ2-3
v_gene: TRBV6-6
d_gene: TRBD2

CDR3aa: CASSLAPPNEQFF
CDR3nt: TGTGCCAGCAGCTTAGCGCCACCCAATGAGCAGTTCTTC
abundance: once
j_gene: TRBJ2-1
v_gene: TRBV7-9
d_gene: NA

CDR3aa: CASSPYGYEQYF
CDR3nt: TGTGCCAGCAGTCCTTATGGATACGAGCAGTACTTC
abundance: NA
j_gene: TRBJ2-7
v_gene: TRBV27
d_gene: NA

CDR3aa: CASSQVGRYQETQYF
CDR3nt: TGTGCCAGCAGCCAAGTGGGTCGGTACCAAGAGACCCAGTACTTC
abundance: NA
j_gene: TRBJ2-5
v_gene: TRBV14
d_gene: NA